The rows below give T cell receptor beta chains drawn from one sample of a study of cytomegalovirus exposure and HLA in healthy donors. Produced via immunoSEQ multiplex PCR; TCRdb's table is partial and in-frame only. The sample yields 60,000 to 95,000 clones, around 80% seen once. Material: PBMCs. These receptors were collected from a man between 65 and 79 years old in good health and CMV-seropositive. CDR3s include the opening cysteine and the closing phenylalanine or tryptophan. Fields, in order: D gene, J gene, V gene, clone size, CDR3 DNA, CDR3 protein. A D gene is named only where the DNA matches it firmly. The size of a clone is reported for some rows only, either as once, few or many, or as a class for expanded clones.

- | TRBJ2-7 | TRBV28 | - | TGTGCCAGCACAGCGAAACCCTACGAGCAGTACTTC | CASTAKPYEQYF
- | TRBJ2-5 | TRBV15 | - | TGTGCCACCATGAGAGGGGGGGACAACCAAGAGACCCAGTACTTC | CATMRGGDNQETQYF
- | TRBJ2-1 | TRBV25-1 | - | TGTGCCAGCAGTGAACTTGGCAGGGGACCTTACAATGAGCAGTTCTTC | CASSELGRGPYNEQFF
- | TRBJ1-2 | TRBV20-1 | - | TGCAGTGCTCTACCGGTGGATGGCTACACCTTC | CSALPVDGYTF
- | TRBJ1-2 | TRBV28 | - | TGTGCCAGCAGTTTGTCAGGGGACTATGGCTACACCTTC | CASSLSGDYGYTF
TRBD1 | TRBJ2-5 | TRBV6-1 | - | TGTGCCAGCAGTGAAGCGCTGGCCACAGGGGGCTTGGGGAACCAAGAGACCCAGTACTTC | CASSEALATGGLGNQETQYF
TRBD1 | TRBJ1-1 | TRBV10-3 | - | TGTGCCATCAGTAAGGGGACAGGGAACACTGAAGCTTTCTTT | CAISKGTGNTEAFF
- | TRBJ1-1 | TRBV9 | - | TGTGCCAGCAGCGTGGGGAGGCGGGCTGAAGCTTTCTTT | CASSVGRRAEAFF
TRBD1 | TRBJ1-1 | TRBV30 | - | TGTGCCTGGAGTGTTACAGGGGGCGAGACTGAAGCTTTCTTT | CAWSVTGGETEAFF
- | TRBJ2-2 | TRBV29-1 | - | TGCAGCGTTTTGACAGGTCTGAACACCGGGGAGCTGTTTTTT | CSVLTGLNTGELFF
- | TRBJ2-7 | TRBV29-1 | - | TGCAGCGTTGCTCGGGAATCCTACGAGCAGTACTTC | CSVARESYEQYF
- | TRBJ2-7 | TRBV6-1 | - | TGTGCCAGCATCTCGGACGGGACTGGGGAGCAGTACTTC | CASISDGTGEQYF
TRBD2 | TRBJ2-5 | TRBV5-1 | - | TGCGCCAGCAGCTTAACTAGCGGGGATGGAGAGACCCAGTACTTC | CASSLTSGDGETQYF
- | TRBJ1-2 | TRBV7-9 | - | TGTGCCAGCAGCTTACGCGACGGGAACTATGGCTACACCTTC | CASSLRDGNYGYTF
TRBD1 | TRBJ2-1 | TRBV10-3 | - | TGTGCCACAGAACCGGGACAGGGGGCGTCTGAGCAGTTCTTC | CATEPGQGASEQFF
TRBD2 | TRBJ2-1 | TRBV4-3 | - | TGCGCCAGCAGCCAACAGGGAGGGAACAGTGAGCAGTTCTTC | CASSQQGGNSEQFF
TRBD1 | TRBJ2-2 | TRBV25-1 | - | TGTGCCAGCAGTGAACCCAGGGGGTTCACCGGGGAGCTGTTTTTT | CASSEPRGFTGELFF
TRBD1 | TRBJ2-7 | TRBV5-1 | - | TGCGCCAGCAGTACTGGGCAGGGGGCAACAGACGAGCAGTACTTC | CASSTGQGATDEQYF
- | TRBJ2-5 | TRBV15 | - | TGTGCCACCAGCAGAGATCAGCAAGAGACCCAGTACTTC | CATSRDQQETQYF
TRBD2 | TRBJ2-1 | TRBV7-9 | - | TGTGCCAGCAGCTCCCTCGGGACTAGCGGGAGGGCTGAGCAGTTCTTC | CASSSLGTSGRAEQFF
TRBD2 | TRBJ2-1 | TRBV7-2 | - | TGTGCCAGCAGCCGGCGGACTAGCGGGAGAGCGCGGGAGCAGTTCTTC | CASSRRTSGRAREQFF
- | TRBJ1-2 | TRBV9 | - | TGTGCCAGCAGCGTAGGGATGGGGGCTTCCTATGGCTACACCTTC | CASSVGMGASYGYTF
- | TRBJ2-7 | TRBV28 | - | TGTGCCAGCAGTTCGTCAGATACGCAGTACTTC | CASSSSDTQYF
TRBD1 | TRBJ1-3 | TRBV6-5 | - | TGTGCCAGCAAGGACAGGGACTCTGGAAACACCATATATTTT | CASKDRDSGNTIYF
TRBD2 | TRBJ2-7 | TRBV27 | - | TGTGCCAGCAGCCGGACTAGCGGGAGGTACTACGAGCAGTACTTC | CASSRTSGRYYEQYF
TRBD1 | TRBJ1-2 | TRBV28 | - | TGTGCCAGTACGCCGGGACAGGGAACGTATGGCTACACCTTC | CASTPGQGTYGYTF
TRBD1 | TRBJ2-5 | TRBV7-8 | - | TGTGCCAGCAGCCCCATGGACAGGCAAGAGACCCAGTACTTC | CASSPMDRQETQYF
TRBD2 | TRBJ2-3 | TRBV7-8 | - | TGTGCCAGCAGCTTTGGTTTAGCGGGGGGCCTACTAGACACAGATACGCAGTATTTT | CASSFGLAGGLLDTDTQYF
TRBD2 | TRBJ2-5 | TRBV5-4 | - | TGTGCCAGCAGCCGCCGTGGCGGGGGATTCGAGACCCAGTACTTC | CASSRRGGGFETQYF
- | TRBJ2-1 | TRBV11-2 | - | TGTGCCAGCAGCTCAGGGGCCTCCTCCTACAATGAGCAGTTCTTC | CASSSGASSYNEQFF
TRBD1 | TRBJ1-1 | TRBV18 | - | TGTGCCAGCTCACGATTCGACAGGGACACTGAAGCTTTCTTT | CASSRFDRDTEAFF
- | TRBJ1-1 | TRBV5-1 | few | TGCGCCAGCAGCTTGGTTCTGGGGGGTGAAGCTTTCTTT | CASSLVLGGEAFF
- | TRBJ2-7 | TRBV5-1 | - | TGCGCCAGCAGCTTGGAGGGCAGGGGTAACGACGAGCAGTACTTC | CASSLEGRGNDEQYF
- | TRBJ2-5 | TRBV7-2 | - | TGTGCCAGCAGCTCCGGCGGCTGGGAGACCCAGTACTTC | CASSSGGWETQYF
TRBD1 | TRBJ1-6 | TRBV10-3 | - | TGTGCCATCAGTGTCCGGGGACAGCAAAATTCACCCCTCCACTTT | CAISVRGQQNSPLHF
- | TRBJ1-1 | TRBV7-9 | - | TGTGCCAGCAGTTCCACAGGGAACTCGCCTGAAGCTTTCTTT | CASSSTGNSPEAFF
- | TRBJ2-1 | TRBV7-6 | - | TGTGCCAGCAGCTTCAACAGGGCTAATGAGCAGTTCTTC | CASSFNRANEQFF
- | TRBJ2-7 | TRBV23-1 | - | TGCGCCAGCACTCTCCGAGGTATTGGCTACGAGCAGTACTTC | CASTLRGIGYEQYF
- | TRBJ2-1 | TRBV18 | - | TGTGCCAGCTCGCCTCAGGGTCCAGGCAATGTCGAGCAGTTCTTC | CASSPQGPGNVEQFF
- | TRBJ1-1 | TRBV4-1 | - | TGCGCCAGCAGCCAAGATCAATGGGCGAACACTGAAGCTTTCTTT | CASSQDQWANTEAFF
TRBD2 | TRBJ2-3 | TRBV29-1 | few | TGCAGCGTGCGGACTAGCGGGGGAGATACGCAGTATTTT | CSVRTSGGDTQYF